The clone carrying this TCR beta chain was counted between two and nine times. Its cognate antigen is unknown. Unique molecular identifiers (one per individual cDNA molecule) were attached. TCRdb analysed the 5' RACE reads with MiXCR anew, one entry per CDR3 protein. The sample contains some 77,000 distinct CDR3 sequences, roughly 12% of which appear only once. This sample is part of a study of early T cells in non-severe SARS-CoV-2 infection. The wider study: Investigators sequenced bulk RNA drawn from unsorted whole blood, and chains remained unpaired.

Study-wide results and limits: The matching step, a VDJdb search, favored anti-spike CD8 responses and missed private and CD4 specificities.

The germline CDR1 and CDR2 sequences are MNHEY and SVGEGT. V dropped 5 bases and J dropped 0; count of bases not matched to a gene: 4. CDR3 length equals 15 residues. The origin of this receptor is an adult who was a healthcare worker with PCR-confirmed SARS-CoV-2 infection or an uninfected control (not recorded which). The chain joins TRBV6-2 or TRBV6-3 to TRBJ2-3; 8 bases map to TRBD2. The sample comprised whole blood. CDR3 in amino acids: CASSLAGQSTDTQYF. The DNA for the CDR3 is TGTGCCAGCAGTCTAGCGGGCCAAAGCACAGATACGCAGTATTTT.